The next 18 T cell receptor beta chains were all read from a single sample in a study of CD8 T cells in Susac syndrome. Reverse transcription of about 0.5 to 1 ug RNA used random hexamers. Via MiXCR, TCRdb re-called the immunoSEQ multiplex PCR reads, giving one row per CDR3 protein. The data contain about 180,000 distinct CDR3 sequences, 95% of them singletons. The sequenced material came from CD4+ T cells from PBMCs. The receptors originated from a human donor with multiple sclerosis.

V and J are TRBV29-1 and TRBJ1-4; D call uncertain. The length of the CDR3 is 14 residues. The V gene's germline CDR1 is SQVTM and CDR2 ANQGSEA. Trimming left V 6 bases short and J 1 base short, with 12 bases between. CDR3 sequence reads: CSVRPDVTNEKLFF. The CDR3 DNA follows: TGCAGCGTGCGCCCGGATGTAACTAATGAAAAACTGTTTTTT.

The CDR3 sequence: CASSSYSGGVPSEQYF. As DNA, the CDR3 is TGTGCCAGCAGTTCATATAGCGGGGGGGTCCCGAGCGAGCAGTACTTC. The chain recombines TRBV12-3 or TRBV12-4 with TRBJ2-7, with TRBD2 identical over 11 bases. V lost 4 bases to trimming and J lost 6 bases; unmatched junction nucleotides: 11. The CDR3 has 16 amino acids.

This rearrangement joins TRBV18 to TRBJ2-5; TRBD1 might be the D (6 bases). V was clipped by 2 bases and J by 8 bases, with 12 bases between them. Germline V gene data show CDR1 as KGHSH and CDR2 as LQKENI. The CDR3 consists of 13 residues. CDR3 loop: CASSPTGSRTQYF. In DNA form, the CDR3 reads TGTGCCAGCTCACCAACAGGGTCTAGAACCCAGTACTTC.

The chain is built from TRBV9 and TRBJ1-3; no clear D gene. Germline V gives CDR1 SGDLS, CDR2 YYNGEE. The CDR3 is 15 amino acids. V was shortened by 2 bases and J by 0 bases, with 9 bases between the two germline ends. CDR3 amino acids: CASSVEDYSGNTIYF. Here the CDR3 DNA reads TGTGCCAGCAGCGTCGAGGACTACTCTGGAAACACCATATATTTT.

This chain connects TRBV30 to TRBJ1-1, with 7 bases lining up with TRBD1. V was clipped by 4 bases and J by 3 bases; unmatched bases: 5. This CDR3 has 13 residues. Germline V lookup: CDR1 GTSNPN, CDR2 SVGIG (reference sequence). The CDR3 DNA is TGTGCCTGGAACCTCGACAGGGACACTGAAGCTTTCTTT. Translation: CAWNLDRDTEAFF. The complete variable domain, with remaining parts taken from reference TRBV30 and TRBJ1-1, reads SQTIHQWPATLVQPVGSPLSLECTVEGTSNPNLYWYRQAAGRGLQLLFYSVGIGQISSEVPQNLSASRPQDRQFILSSKKLLLSDSGFYLCAWNLDRDTEAFFGQGTRLTVV.

This chain connects TRBV12-3 or TRBV12-4 to TRBJ1-6; 7 nucleotides agree with TRBD1. The CDR3 is 17 amino acids. V shed 3 bases, J shed 9 bases, and the junction held 14 bases outside the gene matches. CDR3 region: CASSLELAGGQSSPLHF. CDR3 sequence (DNA): TGTGCCAGCAGTTTGGAATTGGCAGGGGGACAAAGTTCACCCCTCCACTTT.

CDR3: CSATRTSGGNIQYF. The CDR3 nucleotides are TGCAGTGCTACAAGGACTAGCGGAGGGAACATTCAGTACTTC. The rearrangement links TRBV20-1 to TRBJ2-4; 10 nucleotides align to TRBD2. V trimming: 4 bases; J trimming: 7 bases; junction bases outside the gene matches: 7. The germline CDR1 and CDR2 sequences are DFQATT and SNEGSKA (reference sequence). The CDR3 is made up of 14 amino acids.

The chain has TRBV9 and TRBJ2-1; 10 bases are shared with TRBD2. The CDR3 is made up of 15 amino acids. Looked up from germline, CDR1 is SGDLS and CDR2 is YYNGEE. V dropped 4 bases and J dropped 5; count of bases not matched to a gene: 6. The CDR3 DNA follows: TGTGCCAGCAGCTACGGGACTAGCGCGCACAATGAGCAGTTCTTC. It yields the protein CASSYGTSAHNEQFF.

This chain links TRBV10-3 with TRBJ2-1, with 16 bases lining up with TRBD2. CDR1 is ENHRY and CDR2 is SYGVKD in the germline V gene. J was trimmed by 0 bases and V by 3 bases; bases with no gene match: 8. The CDR3 length is 20 residues. The CDR3 nucleotides are TGTGCCATCAGTGATCCGCCGGGACTAGCGGGGGGGAGCTCCTACAATGAGCAGTTCTTC. Protein: CAISDPPGLAGGSSYNEQFF.

This clonotype has a single count. In nucleotides, the CDR3 is TGTGCCAGCAGCTTGGGAACTACCCTGGCCCAAGAGACCCAGTACTTC. This gives the protein CASSLGTTLAQETQYF. The chain employs TRBV5-4 and TRBJ2-5; D remains unclear. Trimming took 0 bases from V and 1 from J, leaving 13 bases between them. The CDR3 runs to 16 residues. Germline CDR1 is SGHNT and CDR2 is YYREEE (reference sequence). Based on the CDR3 plus reference TRBV5-4 and TRBJ2-5, the full variable domain is ETGVTQSPTHLIKTRGQQVTLRCSSQSGHNTVSWYQQALGQGPQFIFQYYREEENGRGNFPPRFSGLQFPNYSSELNVNALELDDSALYLCASSLGTTLAQETQYFGPGTRLLVL.

The chain has TRBV30 and TRBJ1-1; D is unresolved. Trimming pared 0 bases from V and 4 bases from J, leaving 6 bases between. The CDR3 loop spans 12 amino acids. CDR1 is GTSNPN, CDR2 SVGIG, per germline (reference sequence). CDR3 in DNA: TGTGCCTGGAGTGTACGGGGCACTGAAGCTTTCTTT. This codes for CAWSVRGTEAFF.

The chain recombines TRBV29-1 with TRBJ2-3; a weak D match, TRBD2 (5 bases). Germline V gene sequence: CDR1 SQVTM, CDR2 ANQGSEA. The CDR3 has 13 amino acids. V dropped 4 bases and J dropped 6 bases, with 14 bases sitting between them. The CDR3 DNA reads as TGCAGCGTTGTGGACTCCGGTTTGGATACGCAGTATTTT. It encodes CSVVDSGLDTQYF.

The rearrangement links TRBV4-3 to TRBJ1-1, with 9 bases lining up with TRBD1. V gave up 2 bases and J gave up 6 bases; unmatched junction bases: 4. There are 14 residues in the CDR3. Looked up from germline, CDR1 is LGHNA and CDR2 is YSLEER. CDR3 nucleotide sequence: TGCGCCAGCAGCCAACCCGACAGGGGGTCTGAAGCTTTCTTT. It translates to CASSQPDRGSEAFF.

The CDR3 DNA reads TGTGCCAGCAGCTTAGGGGGACAGGGAGGGAACGAGCAGTACTTC. Translating it yields CASSLGGQGGNEQYF. The chain carries TRBV7-2 and TRBJ2-7, with 9 positions matching TRBD1. Germline V gene sequence: CDR1 SGHTA, CDR2 FQGNSA. CDR3 length equals 15 residues. V trimming: 1 base; J trimming: 5 bases; junction bases outside the gene matches: 6.

The chain employs TRBV7-2 and TRBJ2-7; no firm D call. CDR3 size: 12 residues. Germline values: CDR1 SGHTA, CDR2 FQGNSA. V was cut by 4 bases and J by 5 bases, with 9 bases left in between. The CDR3 coding sequence is TGTGCCAGCAGCTCTCAAGGGAACGAGCAGTACTTC. It yields the protein CASSSQGNEQYF.

The genes are TRBV28 and TRBJ1-5; D is unresolved. V shed 2 bases and J shed 12 bases, with 11 bases lying between them. The CDR3 extends over 12 amino acids. CDR1 and CDR2 (germline): MDHEN, SYDVKM. The CDR3 sequence: CASSLAFKDQHF. The CDR3 region has the DNA TGTGCCAGCAGTTTAGCATTTAAGGACCAGCATTTT.

The rearrangement links TRBV20-1 to TRBJ1-4; D not resolved. Germline V gene sequence: CDR1 DFQATT, CDR2 SNEGSKA (reference sequence). V lost 1 base to trimming and J lost 8 bases, with 23 bases between them. The CDR3 loop spans 17 amino acids. The CDR3: CSARVPPPGPPGEKLFF. CDR3 coding DNA: TGCAGTGCTAGAGTTCCCCCCCCGGGTCCTCCTGGGGAAAAACTGTTTTTT.

The rearrangement links TRBV7-7 to TRBJ2-1; 8 bases match TRBD1. Germline assignment: CDR1 SSHAT and CDR2 FNYEAQ (reference sequence). This CDR3 has 13 residues. Unmatched junction bases numbered 2, after V lost 0 bases and J lost 10 bases. The CDR3 spells CASSLARDREQFF. The CDR3 nucleotides are TGTGCCAGCAGCTTAGCGAGGGACAGGGAGCAGTTCTTC.